This TCR beta chain was obtained from a study of T cell repertoires in cytomegalovirus infection. Study information: Public TCR beta signature analysis indicated the presence of both CMV infection and matching HLA type.

This clonotype has a count of ten or more. What it recognizes is unknown. TCRdb reprocessed the reads via MiXCR and lists one record per CDR3 protein. The sample yields 500,000 or so distinct CDR3 sequences, more than 15% seen once. Study outcomes and limitations: Accumulated public TCR beta family frequency recognized individuals carrying CMV together with the relevant HLA. The study found HLA-C-restricted CMV-specific TCR beta clonotypes dominating the ex vivo response.

V shed 5 bases and J 11 bases; nucleotides not matched to a gene: 16. CDR3 size: 15 residues. V is TRBV12-3 or TRBV12-4 and J is TRBJ1-1; TRBD1 agrees at 8 bases. The sample comprised CD8+ T cells from PBMCs. This sequence originates from a human donor in good health (CMV status not recorded). Some clones in this sample may be carry-over from other donors' samples. The CDR3 DNA follows: TGTGCCAGCAGTGTATCGGGACAGGCCCCGACGGGGGCTTTCTTT. The encoded protein is CASSVSGQAPTGAFF.